Following are 3 T cell receptor beta chains from one sample sequenced in a study of blood T cell repertoires in COVID-19. Profiling relied on immunoSEQ multiplex PCR, and the TCRdb table lists in-frame clones only, not all of them. The top ten clones hold about 2.7% of a sample with 340,000 or so clones, around 88% of them seen once. The sample consisted of peripheral blood. Receptor source: a young man with active or convalescent COVID-19.

This chain uses TRBV7-2 with TRBJ1-2, with D possibly matching TRBD1 (6 bases). Germline CDR1 SGHTA, CDR2 FQGNSA. The CDR3 covers 15 residues. Trimming stripped 5 bases from V and 3 bases from J, with 16 bases between. DNA of the CDR3: TGTGCCAGCAGCACCGGACAGCCCTGGGACTATGGCTACACCTTC. Translation: CASSTGQPWDYGYTF.

The V call is TRBV7-9, the J call TRBJ2-1, with 13 bases matching TRBD2. V shed 5 bases and J 8 bases; nucleotides not matched to a gene: 9. The germline CDR1 and CDR2 sequences are SEHNR and FQNEAQ (reference sequence). CDR3 length: 16 amino acids. DNA of the CDR3: TGTGCCAGCAGCCACACCGGGACTAGCGGGACGTATGAGCAGTTCTTC. Translation: CASSHTGTSGTYEQFF.

The chain is built from TRBV5-1 and TRBJ2-7; TRBD2 is a possible D gene (7 bases). V was trimmed by 2 bases and J by 0 bases, leaving 12 bases between them. Germline CDR1 is SGHRS and CDR2 is YFSETQ. The CDR3 contains 15 residues. The CDR3 DNA reads TGCGCCAGCAGCTTCGGGGGCGGGAGCTCCTACGAGCAGTACTTC. It specifies CASSFGGGSSYEQYF. The full variable domain, with the rest looked up from reference TRBV5-1 and TRBJ2-7, is KAGVTQTPRYLIKTRGQQVTLSCSPISGHRSVSWYQQTPGQGLQFLFEYFSETQRNKGNFPGRFSGRQFSNSRSEMNVSTLELGDSALYLCASSFGGGSSYEQYFGPGTRLTVT.